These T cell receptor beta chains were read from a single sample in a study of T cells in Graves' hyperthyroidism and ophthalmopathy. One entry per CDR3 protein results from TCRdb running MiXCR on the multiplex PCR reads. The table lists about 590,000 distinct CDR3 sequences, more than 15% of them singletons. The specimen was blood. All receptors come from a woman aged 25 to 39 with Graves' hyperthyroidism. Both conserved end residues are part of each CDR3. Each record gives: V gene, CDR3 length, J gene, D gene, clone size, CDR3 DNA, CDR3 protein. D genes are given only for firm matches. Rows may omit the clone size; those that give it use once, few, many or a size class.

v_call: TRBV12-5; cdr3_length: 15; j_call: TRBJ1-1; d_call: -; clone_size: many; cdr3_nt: TGTGCTAGTGGTCAACGGGGGGATGGGAACACTGAAGCTTTCTTT; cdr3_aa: CASGQRGDGNTEAFF
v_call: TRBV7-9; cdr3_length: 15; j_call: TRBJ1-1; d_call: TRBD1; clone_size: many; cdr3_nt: TGTGCCAGCAGCCCGGGGACAGGCCTGAACACTGAAGCTTTCTTT; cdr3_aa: CASSPGTGLNTEAFF
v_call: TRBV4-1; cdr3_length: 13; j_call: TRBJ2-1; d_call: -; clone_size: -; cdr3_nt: TGCGCCAGTGAAGGGACCCTATACAATGAGCAGTTCTTC; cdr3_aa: CASEGTLYNEQFF
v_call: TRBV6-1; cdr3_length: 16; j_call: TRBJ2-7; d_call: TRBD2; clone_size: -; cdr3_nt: TGTGCCAGCAGGGGCGGACTAGCGTTAAGCTCCTACGAGCAGTACTTC; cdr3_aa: CASRGGLALSSYEQYF
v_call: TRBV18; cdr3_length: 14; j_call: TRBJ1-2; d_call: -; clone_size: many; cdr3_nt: TGTGCCAGCTCACCGGGGACGGAAAGCTATGGCTACACCTTC; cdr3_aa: CASSPGTESYGYTF
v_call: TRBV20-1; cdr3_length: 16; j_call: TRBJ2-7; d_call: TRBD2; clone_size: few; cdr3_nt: TGCAGTGCCCTAACCATAGCGGGAGGGCCGTCGTACGAGCAGTACTTC; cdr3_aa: CSALTIAGGPSYEQYF
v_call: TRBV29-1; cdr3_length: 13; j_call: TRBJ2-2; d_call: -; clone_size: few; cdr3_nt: TGCAGCGTTGCTCGACAGGCTACCGGGGAGCTGTTTTTT; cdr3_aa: CSVARQATGELFF
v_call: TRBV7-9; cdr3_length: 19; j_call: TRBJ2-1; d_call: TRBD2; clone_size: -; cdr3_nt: TGTGCCAGCAGCTTAGGGGGGGGCCTCTCTAGCGGGAGGGACAATGAGCAGTCCTTC; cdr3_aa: CASSLGGGLSSGRDNEQSF
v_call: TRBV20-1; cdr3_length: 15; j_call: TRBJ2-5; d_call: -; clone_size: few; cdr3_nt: TGCAGTGCTAGGGCCTTGGGACAAATCCAAGAGACCCAGTACTTC; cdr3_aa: CSARALGQIQETQYF
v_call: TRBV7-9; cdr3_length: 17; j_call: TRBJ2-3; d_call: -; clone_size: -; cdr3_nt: TGTGCCAGCAGCTTCACCGGGTTTACAGAGTGGTCAGATACGCAGTATTTT; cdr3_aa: CASSFTGFTEWSDTQYF
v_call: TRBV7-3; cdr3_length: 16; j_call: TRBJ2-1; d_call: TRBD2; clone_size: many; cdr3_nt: TGTGCCAGCAGCTTCGCCGGGACTAGCGGGGTCTATGAGCAGTTCTTC; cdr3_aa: CASSFAGTSGVYEQFF
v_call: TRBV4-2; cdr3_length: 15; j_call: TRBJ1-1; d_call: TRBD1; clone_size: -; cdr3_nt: TGTGCCAGCAGCCCAGGACAGGGGAGGGACACTGAAGCTTTCTTT; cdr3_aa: CASSPGQGRDTEAFF
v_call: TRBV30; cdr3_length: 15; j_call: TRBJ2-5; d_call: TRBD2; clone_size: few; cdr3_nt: TGTGCCTGGAGTGGACTAGCGGGCATTCAAGAGACCCAGTACTTC; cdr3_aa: CAWSGLAGIQETQYF
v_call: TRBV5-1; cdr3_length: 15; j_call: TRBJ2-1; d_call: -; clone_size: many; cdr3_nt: TGCGCCAGCAGCTTAGACAGTAGCTCCTACAATGAGCAGTTCTTC; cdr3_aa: CASSLDSSSYNEQFF
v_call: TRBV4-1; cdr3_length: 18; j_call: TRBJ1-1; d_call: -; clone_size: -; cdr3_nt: TGCGCCAGCAGCCAAGATGGATCTATGAAGGGGCTGAACACTGAAGCTTTCTTT; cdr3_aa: CASSQDGSMKGLNTEAFF
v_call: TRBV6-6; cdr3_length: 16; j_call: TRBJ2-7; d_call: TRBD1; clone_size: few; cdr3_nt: TGTGCCAGCAGTTACTCGTCCGGGACAGGGTCTAACGAGCAGTACTTC; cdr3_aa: CASSYSSGTGSNEQYF
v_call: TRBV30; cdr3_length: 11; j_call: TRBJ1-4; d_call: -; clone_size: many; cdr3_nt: TGTGCCTGGAGGGGCTATGAAAAACTGTTTTTT; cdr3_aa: CAWRGYEKLFF
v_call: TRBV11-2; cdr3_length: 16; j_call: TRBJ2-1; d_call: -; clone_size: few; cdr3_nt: TGTGCCAGCAGCTTAGCTCCTCGGGCAGGGATCAATGAGCAGTTCTTC; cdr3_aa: CASSLAPRAGINEQFF
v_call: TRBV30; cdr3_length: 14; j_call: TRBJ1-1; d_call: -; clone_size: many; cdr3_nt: TGTGCCTGGAGTGTCGCAGGAGGGAACACTGAAGCTTTCTTT; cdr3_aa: CAWSVAGGNTEAFF
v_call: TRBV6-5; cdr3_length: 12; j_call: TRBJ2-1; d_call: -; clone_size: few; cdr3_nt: TGTGCCAGCAGTTACGATCTGAATGAGCAGTTCTTC; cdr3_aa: CASSYDLNEQFF
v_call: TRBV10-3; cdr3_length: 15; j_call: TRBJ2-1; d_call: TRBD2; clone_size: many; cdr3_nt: TGTGCCATCAGTGATCTAGCGGGAGGTTTGAATGAGCAGTTCTTC; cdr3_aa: CAISDLAGGLNEQFF
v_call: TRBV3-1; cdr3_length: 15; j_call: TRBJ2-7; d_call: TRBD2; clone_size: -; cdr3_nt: TGCGCCAGCAGCCAAGATTTAGCGGGGCCCTACGAGCAGTACTTC; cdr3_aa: CASSQDLAGPYEQYF
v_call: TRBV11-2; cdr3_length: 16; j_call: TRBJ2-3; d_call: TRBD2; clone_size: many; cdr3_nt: TGTGCCAGCAGCTCCGGGACTAGGGGATCTTGGGATACGCAGTATTTT; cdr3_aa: CASSSGTRGSWDTQYF
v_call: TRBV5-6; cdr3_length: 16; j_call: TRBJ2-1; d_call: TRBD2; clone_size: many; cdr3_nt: TGTGCCAGCAGCCCCCTACTAGCGGGAGGAAGGAATGAGCAGTTCTTC; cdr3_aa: CASSPLLAGGRNEQFF
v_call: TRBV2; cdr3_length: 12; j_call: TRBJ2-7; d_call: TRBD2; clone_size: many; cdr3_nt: TGTGCCAGCACCTTGACTAGCGAGGGGCAGTACTTC; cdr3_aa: CASTLTSEGQYF
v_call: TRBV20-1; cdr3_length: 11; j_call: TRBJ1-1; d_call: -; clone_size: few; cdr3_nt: TGCAGTGCTTATCAGGGGACTGAAGCTTTCTTT; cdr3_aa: CSAYQGTEAFF
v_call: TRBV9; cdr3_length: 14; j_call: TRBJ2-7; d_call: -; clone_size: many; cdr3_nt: TGTGCCAGCAGCGTAGAGGGCAGGGCGACTGAGCAGTACTTC; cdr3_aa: CASSVEGRATEQYF
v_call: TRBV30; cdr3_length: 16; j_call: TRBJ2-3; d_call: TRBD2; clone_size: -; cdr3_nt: TGTGCCTGGAGTGGAGGGCTAGCGGAAAACACAGATACGCAGTATTTT; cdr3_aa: CAWSGGLAENTDTQYF
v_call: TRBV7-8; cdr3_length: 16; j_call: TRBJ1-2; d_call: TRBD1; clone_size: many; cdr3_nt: TGTGCCAGCAGCCTCCTTACATTGGACAGGGGCTATGGCTACACCTTC; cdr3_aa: CASSLLTLDRGYGYTF
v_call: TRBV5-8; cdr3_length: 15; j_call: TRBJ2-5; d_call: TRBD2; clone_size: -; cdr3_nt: TGTGCCAGCAGCCTGGGACTAGCGGCCCAAGAGACCCAGTACTTC; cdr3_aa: CASSLGLAAQETQYF
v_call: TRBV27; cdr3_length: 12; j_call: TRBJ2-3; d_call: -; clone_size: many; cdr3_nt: TGCGCCAGCAGCTTGGAGGGTGATACGCAGTATTTT; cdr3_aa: CASSLEGDTQYF
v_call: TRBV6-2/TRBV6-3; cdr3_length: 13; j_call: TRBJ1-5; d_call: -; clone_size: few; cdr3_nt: TGTGCCAGCAAAGGGACATTGGGGGGGCCCCAGCATTTT; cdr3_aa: CASKGTLGGPQHF
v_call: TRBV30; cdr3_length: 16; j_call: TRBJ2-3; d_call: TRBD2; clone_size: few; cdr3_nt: TGTGCCTGGAGTTCCGGGACTAGCGGGGGGATAGGTACGCAGTATTTT; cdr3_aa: CAWSSGTSGGIGTQYF
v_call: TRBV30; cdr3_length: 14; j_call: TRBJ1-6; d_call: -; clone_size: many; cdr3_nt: TGTGCCTGGACAGTCTACGCCTATAATTCACCCCTCCACTTT; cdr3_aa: CAWTVYAYNSPLHF
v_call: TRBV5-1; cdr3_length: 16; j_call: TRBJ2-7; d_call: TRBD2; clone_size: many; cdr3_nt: TGCGCCAGCAACTTACGGACTAGCGGGACGACATCCGAGCAGTACTTC; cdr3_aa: CASNLRTSGTTSEQYF
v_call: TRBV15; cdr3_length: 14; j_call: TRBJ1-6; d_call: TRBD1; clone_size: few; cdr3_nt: TGTGCCACCAGCAGATCTGGACAGGGGACCACCCTCCACTTT; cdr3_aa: CATSRSGQGTTLHF
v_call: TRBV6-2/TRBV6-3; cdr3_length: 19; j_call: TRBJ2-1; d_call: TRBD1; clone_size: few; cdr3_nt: TGTGCCAGCAGTTACCTGGGGGGCCGACAGGGGACGGCGTACAATGAGCAGTTCTTC; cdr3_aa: CASSYLGGRQGTAYNEQFF
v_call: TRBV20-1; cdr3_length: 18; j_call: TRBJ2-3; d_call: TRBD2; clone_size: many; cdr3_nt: TGCAGTGCTAGAGACTTAAGTAGGCGGACTAGCTCCACAGATACGCAGTATTTT; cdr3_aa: CSARDLSRRTSSTDTQYF
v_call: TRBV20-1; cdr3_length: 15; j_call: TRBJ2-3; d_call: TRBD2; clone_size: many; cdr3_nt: TGCAGTGCTAGAGAGGGACTAGCGGTCACAGATACGCAGTATTTT; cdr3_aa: CSAREGLAVTDTQYF
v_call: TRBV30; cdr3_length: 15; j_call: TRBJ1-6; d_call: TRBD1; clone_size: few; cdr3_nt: TGTGCCTGGAGTGGCCAGACAGGGGGATTTTCACCCCTCCACTTT; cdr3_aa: CAWSGQTGGFSPLHF
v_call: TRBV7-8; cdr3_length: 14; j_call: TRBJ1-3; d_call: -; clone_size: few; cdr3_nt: TGTGCCAGCAGCTCCACAGGGTTCGGAAACACCATATATTTT; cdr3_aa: CASSSTGFGNTIYF
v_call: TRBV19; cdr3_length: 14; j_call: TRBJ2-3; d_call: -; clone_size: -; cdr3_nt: TGTGCCAGTAGTACCCGAGCGAGTCCAGATACGCAGTATTTT; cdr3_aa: CASSTRASPDTQYF
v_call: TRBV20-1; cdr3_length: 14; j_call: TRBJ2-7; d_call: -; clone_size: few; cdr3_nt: TGCAGTGCTAGAGATCCTAGGGCGCTTGGGGAGCAGTACTTC; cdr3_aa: CSARDPRALGEQYF
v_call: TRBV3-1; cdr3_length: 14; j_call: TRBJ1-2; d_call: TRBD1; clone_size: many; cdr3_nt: TGTGCCAGCAGTTCTAGGGGGCTGGACTATGGCTACACCTTC; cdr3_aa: CASSSRGLDYGYTF
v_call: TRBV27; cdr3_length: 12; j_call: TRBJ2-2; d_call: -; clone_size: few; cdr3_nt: TGTGCCAGCAGTGGGAGCGCCGGGGAGCTGTTTTTT; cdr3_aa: CASSGSAGELFF
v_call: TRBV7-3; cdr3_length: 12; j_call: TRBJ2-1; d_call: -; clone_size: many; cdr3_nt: TGTGCCAGCAGCGCTATAAGGGGTGAGCAGTTCTTC; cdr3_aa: CASSAIRGEQFF
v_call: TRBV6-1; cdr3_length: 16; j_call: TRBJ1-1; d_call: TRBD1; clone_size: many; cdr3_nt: TGTGCCAGCAGGATCAGCCCCGGGACAGGGAACACTGAAGCTTTCTTT; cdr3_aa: CASRISPGTGNTEAFF
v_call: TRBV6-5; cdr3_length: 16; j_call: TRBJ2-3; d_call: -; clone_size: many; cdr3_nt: TGTGCCAGCAGTTACAGAGGCGGGACTAGCACAGATACGCAGTATTTT; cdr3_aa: CASSYRGGTSTDTQYF
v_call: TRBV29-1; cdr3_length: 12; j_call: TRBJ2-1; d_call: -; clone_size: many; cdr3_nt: TGCAGCGTTGTATACCTCAACAATGAGCAGTTCTTC; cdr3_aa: CSVVYLNNEQFF
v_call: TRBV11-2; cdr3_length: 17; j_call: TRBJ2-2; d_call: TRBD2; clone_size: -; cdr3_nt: TGTGCCAGCAGCGATAGCGGGAGCGCGGCTTACACCGGGGAGCTGTTTTTT; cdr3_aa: CASSDSGSAAYTGELFF
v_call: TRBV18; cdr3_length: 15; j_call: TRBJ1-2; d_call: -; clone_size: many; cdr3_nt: TGTGCCAGCTCACCAGCTGCGCAGGGGTACTATGGCTACACCTTC; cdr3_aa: CASSPAAQGYYGYTF
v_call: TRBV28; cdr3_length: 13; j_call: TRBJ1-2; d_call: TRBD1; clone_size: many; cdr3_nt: TGTGCCAGCAGTTTAGGGACAGCCTATGGCTACACCTTC; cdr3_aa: CASSLGTAYGYTF
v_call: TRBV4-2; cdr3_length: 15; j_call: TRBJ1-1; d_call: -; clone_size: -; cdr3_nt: TGTGCCAGCACTCAAGGGGGGGGCGAGAACACTGAAGCTTTCTTT; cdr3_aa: CASTQGGGENTEAFF
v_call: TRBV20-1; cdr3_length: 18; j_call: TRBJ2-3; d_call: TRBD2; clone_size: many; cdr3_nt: TGCAGTGCTAGCTTTGAACTAGCGGTGGGGTGGGGCACAGATACGCAGTATTTT; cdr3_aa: CSASFELAVGWGTDTQYF
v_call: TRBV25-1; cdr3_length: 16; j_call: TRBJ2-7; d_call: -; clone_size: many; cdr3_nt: TGTGCCAGCAGTGTGGACCTCATCCGTTCGTTCTACGAGCAGTACTTC; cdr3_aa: CASSVDLIRSFYEQYF
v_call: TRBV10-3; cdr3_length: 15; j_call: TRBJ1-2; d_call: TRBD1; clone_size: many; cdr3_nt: TGTGCCATCAGGGGGACAGGAGAAGCTAACTATGGCTACACCTTC; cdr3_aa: CAIRGTGEANYGYTF
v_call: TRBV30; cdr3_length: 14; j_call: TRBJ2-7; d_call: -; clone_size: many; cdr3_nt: TGTGCCTGGAGTGTAAGGCGCGAAGGGGGGGAGCAGTACTTC; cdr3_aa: CAWSVRREGGEQYF
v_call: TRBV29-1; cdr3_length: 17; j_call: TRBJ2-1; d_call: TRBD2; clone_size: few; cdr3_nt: TGCAGCCTCTGGGAGAGGGGACTAGCGGGAGGGCCCTGGGAGCAGTTCTTC; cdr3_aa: CSLWERGLAGGPWEQFF
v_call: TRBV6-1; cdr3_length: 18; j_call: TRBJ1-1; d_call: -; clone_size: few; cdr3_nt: TGTGCCAGCAACCCCCTTCAGGGGCCCAGCGTTCGGAACACTGAAGCTTTCTTT; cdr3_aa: CASNPLQGPSVRNTEAFF
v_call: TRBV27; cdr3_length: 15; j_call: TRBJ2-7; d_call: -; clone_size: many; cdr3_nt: TGTGCCAGCAGCCCCGACTACCACACGCCTCGCGAGCAGTACTTC; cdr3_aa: CASSPDYHTPREQYF